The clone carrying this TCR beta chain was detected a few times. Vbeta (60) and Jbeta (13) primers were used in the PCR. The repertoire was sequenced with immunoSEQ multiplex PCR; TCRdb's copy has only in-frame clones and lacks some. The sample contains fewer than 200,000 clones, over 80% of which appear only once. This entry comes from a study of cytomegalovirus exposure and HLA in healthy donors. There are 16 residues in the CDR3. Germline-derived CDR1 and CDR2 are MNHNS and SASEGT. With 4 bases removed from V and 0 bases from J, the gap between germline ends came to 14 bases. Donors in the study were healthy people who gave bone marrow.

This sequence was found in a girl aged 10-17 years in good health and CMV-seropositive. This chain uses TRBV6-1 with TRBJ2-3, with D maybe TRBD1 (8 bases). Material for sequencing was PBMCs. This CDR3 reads CASSGHRGGSTDTQYF. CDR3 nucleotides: TGTGCCAGCAGTGGGCACAGGGGGGGGAGCACAGATACGCAGTATTTT.